This T cell receptor beta chain was observed in a study of radiotherapy plus CTLA-4 blockade in lung cancer. With V trimmed by 4 bases and J by 0 bases, 9 bases remained unmatched. The CDR3 is 16 residues long. CDR1 is SGDLS and CDR2 is YYNGEE in the germline V gene. Clones were read by immunoSEQ multiplex PCR, and TCRdb kept only the in-frame ones, dropping some. The sample lists roughly 45,000 clones, around 63% occurring once. Each patient with chemo-refractory metastatic non-small-cell lung cancer was treated with focal radiation plus CTLA-4 blockade using ipilimumab. The TCR originated in a human donor with non-small cell lung cancer who had a partial response to radiotherapy plus ipilimumab. Sample: peripheral blood, taken from a patient treated with radiotherapy plus ipilimumab. The chain recombines TRBV9 with TRBJ2-5, with TRBD1 matching 7 bases. The CDR3 DNA reads TGTGCCAGCAGCTCCCGGACAGGAACGTACCAAGAGACCCAGTACTTC. Translating gives CASSSRTGTYQETQYF.